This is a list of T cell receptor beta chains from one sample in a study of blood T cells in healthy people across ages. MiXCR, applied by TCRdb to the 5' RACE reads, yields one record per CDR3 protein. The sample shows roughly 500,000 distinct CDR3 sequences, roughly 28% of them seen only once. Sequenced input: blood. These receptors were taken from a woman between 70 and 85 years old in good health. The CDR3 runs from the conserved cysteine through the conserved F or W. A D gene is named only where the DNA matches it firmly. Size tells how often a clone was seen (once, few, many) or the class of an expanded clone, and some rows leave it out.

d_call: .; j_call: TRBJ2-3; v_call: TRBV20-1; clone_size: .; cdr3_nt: TGCAGTGCTAGGCCCAGGGGAGCGGATACGCAGTATTTT; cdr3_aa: CSARPRGADTQYF
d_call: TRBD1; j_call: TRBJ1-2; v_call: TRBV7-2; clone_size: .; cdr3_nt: TGTGCCAGCAGTCCCGACAGGGTAACGAGGGGCTACACCTTC; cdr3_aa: CASSPDRVTRGYTF
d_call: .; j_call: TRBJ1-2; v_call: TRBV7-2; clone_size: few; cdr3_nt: TGTGCCAGCAGCCTCAGGAGTTCTAACTATGGCTACACCTTC; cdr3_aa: CASSLRSSNYGYTF
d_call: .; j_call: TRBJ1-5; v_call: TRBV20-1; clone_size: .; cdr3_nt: TGCAGTGCGCACGACAGCGAACCCAGTCAGCCCCAGCATTTT; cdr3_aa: CSAHDSEPSQPQHF
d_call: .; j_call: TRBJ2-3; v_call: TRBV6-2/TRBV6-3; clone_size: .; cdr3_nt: TGTGCCAGCCGGACCACTAGCACAGATACGCAGTATTTT; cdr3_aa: CASRTTSTDTQYF
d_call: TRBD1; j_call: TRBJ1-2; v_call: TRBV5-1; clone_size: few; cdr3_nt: TGCGCCAGCAGCCAAGGGACAGAGGGATCTGGCTATACCTTC; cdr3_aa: CASSQGTEGSGYTF
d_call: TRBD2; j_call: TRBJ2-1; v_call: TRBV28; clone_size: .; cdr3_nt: TGTGCCAGCAGTTCCGCGGGGGGGCTCAATGAGCAGTTCTTC; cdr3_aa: CASSSAGGLNEQFF
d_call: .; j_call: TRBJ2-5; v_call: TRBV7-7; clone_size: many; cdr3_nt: TGTGCTAGCAGCTTAGGGACTGGTCGCCAAGAGACCCAGTACTTC; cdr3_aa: CASSLGTGRQETQYF
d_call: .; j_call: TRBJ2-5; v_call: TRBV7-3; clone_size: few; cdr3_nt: TGTGCCAGCAGTTCCGGACGGGAAGAGACCCAGTACTTC; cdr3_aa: CASSSGREETQYF
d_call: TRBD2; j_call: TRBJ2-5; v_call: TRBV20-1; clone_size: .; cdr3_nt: TGCAGTGCTAGAGAACCCCGGGGGGGAGAGACCCAGTACTTC; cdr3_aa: CSAREPRGGETQYF
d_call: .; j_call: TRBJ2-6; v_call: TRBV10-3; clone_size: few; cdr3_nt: TGTGCCACCTCTGGGGGGAGACTCGGGGCCAACGTCCTGACTTTC; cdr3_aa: CATSGGRLGANVLTF
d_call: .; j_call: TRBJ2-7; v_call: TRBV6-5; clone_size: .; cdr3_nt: TGTGCCAGCAGTTCCTCGGGGGCAAGCACGCACGAGCAGTACTTC; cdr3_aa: CASSSSGASTHEQYF
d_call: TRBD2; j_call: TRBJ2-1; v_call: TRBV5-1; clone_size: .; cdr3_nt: TGCGCCAGCAGATGGCCTAGCGGGGGGCTTAATGAGCAGTTCTTC; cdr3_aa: CASRWPSGGLNEQFF
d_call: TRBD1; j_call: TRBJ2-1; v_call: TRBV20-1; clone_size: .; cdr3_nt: TGCAGTGCTAGACGAGGACAGGGGGCGGGACATGAGCAGTTCTTC; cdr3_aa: CSARRGQGAGHEQFF
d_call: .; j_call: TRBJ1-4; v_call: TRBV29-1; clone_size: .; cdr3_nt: TGCAGCGGGGGAAACGGTGAAAAACTGTTTTTT; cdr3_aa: CSGGNGEKLFF
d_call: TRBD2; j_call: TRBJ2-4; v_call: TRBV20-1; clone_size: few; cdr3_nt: TGCAGTGCTAGAGATCGCGCGGGGGTCCTAGCCAAAAACATTCAGTACTTC; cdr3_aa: CSARDRAGVLAKNIQYF
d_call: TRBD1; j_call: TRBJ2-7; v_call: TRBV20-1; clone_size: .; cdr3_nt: TGCAGTGCTAGAGATGGGGCAGGGGGCCTATACGAGCAGTACTTC; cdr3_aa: CSARDGAGGLYEQYF
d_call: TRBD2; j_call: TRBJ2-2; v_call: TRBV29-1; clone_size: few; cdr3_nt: TGCAGCGCTGCGGGACTAGCGGGGGGGCCGAACACCGGGGAGCTGTTTTTT; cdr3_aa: CSAAGLAGGPNTGELFF
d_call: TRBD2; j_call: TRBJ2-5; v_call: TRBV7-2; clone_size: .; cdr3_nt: TGTGCCAGCAGCTTTAACACCCGGACTAGCGGGGGGACCCAGTACTTC; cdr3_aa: CASSFNTRTSGGTQYF
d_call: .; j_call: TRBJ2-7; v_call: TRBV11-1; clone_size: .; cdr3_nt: TGTGCCAGCAGCTCGGAATGGGGCTCCGACGAGCAGTACTTC; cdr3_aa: CASSSEWGSDEQYF
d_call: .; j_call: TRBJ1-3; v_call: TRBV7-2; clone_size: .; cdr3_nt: TGTGCCAGCAGCCCCAGATTGGGGGCGCCTGGAAACACCATATATTTT; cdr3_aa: CASSPRLGAPGNTIYF
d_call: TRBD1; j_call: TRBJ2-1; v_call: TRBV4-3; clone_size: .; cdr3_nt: TGCGCCAGCAGCCTCATCAGGGGGCTGAATGAGCAGTTCTTC; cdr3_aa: CASSLIRGLNEQFF
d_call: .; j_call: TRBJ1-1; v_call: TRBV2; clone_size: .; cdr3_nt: TGTGCCAGCCGTAGTGGACGGTCAACTGAAGCTTTCTTT; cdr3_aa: CASRSGRSTEAFF
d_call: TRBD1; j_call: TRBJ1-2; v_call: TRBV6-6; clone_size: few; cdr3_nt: TGTGCCAGCAGCCGGAGACAGGGTGACTATGGCTACACCTTC; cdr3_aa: CASSRRQGDYGYTF
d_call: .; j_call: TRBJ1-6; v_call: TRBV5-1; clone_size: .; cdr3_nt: TGCGCCAGCAGCTCCGACGGGGGCTTGGATTCACCCCTCCACTTT; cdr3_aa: CASSSDGGLDSPLHF
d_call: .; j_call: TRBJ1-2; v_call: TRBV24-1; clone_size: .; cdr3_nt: TGTGCCACCAGTGATTCAAAAACTCCTCGATATGGCTACACCTTC; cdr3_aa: CATSDSKTPRYGYTF
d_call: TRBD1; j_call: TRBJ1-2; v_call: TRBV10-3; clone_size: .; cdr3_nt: TGTGCCATCAGGGACAGGGTTAACTATGGCTACACCTTC; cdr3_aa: CAIRDRVNYGYTF
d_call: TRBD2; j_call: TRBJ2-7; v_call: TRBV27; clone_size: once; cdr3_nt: TGTGCCAGCAGCTCCCTAGCGGGGGGTTCTTCCGAGCAGTACTTC; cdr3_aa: CASSSLAGGSSEQYF
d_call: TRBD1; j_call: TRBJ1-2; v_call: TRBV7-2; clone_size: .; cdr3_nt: TGTGCCAGCAGCCTCGGACAGGCTCTCTATGGCTACACCTTC; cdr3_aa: CASSLGQALYGYTF
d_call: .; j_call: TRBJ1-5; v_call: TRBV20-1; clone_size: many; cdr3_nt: TGCAGTGCTCAGGGGAATCGGGGCAATCAGCCCCAGCATTTT; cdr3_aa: CSAQGNRGNQPQHF
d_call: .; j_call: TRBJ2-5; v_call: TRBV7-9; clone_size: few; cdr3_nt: TGTGCCAGCAGCTTAGGGCGCGGGACCGTTCAAGAGACCCAGTACTTC; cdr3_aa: CASSLGRGTVQETQYF
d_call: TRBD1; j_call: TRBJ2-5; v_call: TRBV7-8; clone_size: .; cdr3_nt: TGTGCCAGCAGCTGGGGACAGGGGTTCCAAGAGACCCAGTACTTC; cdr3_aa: CASSWGQGFQETQYF
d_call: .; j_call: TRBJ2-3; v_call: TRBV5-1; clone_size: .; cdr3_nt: TGCGCCAGCAGCCCCAGCAGGGGGGAGGCAGATACGCAGTATTTT; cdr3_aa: CASSPSRGEADTQYF
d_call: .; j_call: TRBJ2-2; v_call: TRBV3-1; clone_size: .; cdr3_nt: TGTGCCAGCAGCCAAGCTATAGGGTCCGGCGGGGAGCTGTTTTTT; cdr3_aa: CASSQAIGSGGELFF
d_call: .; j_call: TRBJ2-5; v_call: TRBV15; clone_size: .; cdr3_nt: TGTGCCACCAGCAGAGGCCAATACCAAGAGACCCAGTACTTC; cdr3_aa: CATSRGQYQETQYF
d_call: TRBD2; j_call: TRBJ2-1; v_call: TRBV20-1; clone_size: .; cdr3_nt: TGCAGTGCTAGGACTTTCCGGGGAGGGGACTACAATGAGCAGTTCTTC; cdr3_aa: CSARTFRGGDYNEQFF
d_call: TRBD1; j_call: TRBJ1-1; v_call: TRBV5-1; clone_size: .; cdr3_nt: TGCGCCAGCAGCTTTAAGGGGGCCAACACTGAAGCTTTCTTT; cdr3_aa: CASSFKGANTEAFF
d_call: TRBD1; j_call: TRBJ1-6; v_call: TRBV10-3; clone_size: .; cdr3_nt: TGTGCCGCCGGGACAGACACAAATTCCCCCCTCCACTTT; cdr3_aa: CAAGTDTNSPLHF
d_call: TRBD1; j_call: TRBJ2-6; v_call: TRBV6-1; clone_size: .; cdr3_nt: TGTGCCAGCCAGACAGGGGGCTCTGGGGCCAACGTCCTGACTTTC; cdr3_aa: CASQTGGSGANVLTF
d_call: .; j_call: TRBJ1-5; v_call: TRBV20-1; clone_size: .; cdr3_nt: TGCAGTGTCAGCAGTGGTTCCGGGGACAGCAATCAGCCCCAGCATTTT; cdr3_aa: CSVSSGSGDSNQPQHF
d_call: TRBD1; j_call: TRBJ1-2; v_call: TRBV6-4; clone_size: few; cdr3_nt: TGTGCCAGCAGCCCGGGACAGGGGGCCTACAGCTACACCTTC; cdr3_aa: CASSPGQGAYSYTF
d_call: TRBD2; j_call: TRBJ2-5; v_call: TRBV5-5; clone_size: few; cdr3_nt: TGTGCCAGCAGCTCGAGCCCCGCTAGCGGGCAAGAGACCCAGTACTTC; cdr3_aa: CASSSSPASGQETQYF
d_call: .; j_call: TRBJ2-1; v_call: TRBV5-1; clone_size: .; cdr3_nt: TGCACCAGCAGCTTAGCCAGCTACAATGAGCAGTTCTTC; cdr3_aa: CTSSLASYNEQFF
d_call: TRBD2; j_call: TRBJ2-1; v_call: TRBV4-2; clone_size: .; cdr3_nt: TGTGCCAGCAGCCTTTCCCAGGGCGGGGGGGTCGACAATGAGCAGTTCTTC; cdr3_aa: CASSLSQGGGVDNEQFF
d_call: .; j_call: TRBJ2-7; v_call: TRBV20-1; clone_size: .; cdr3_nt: TGCAGTGCTAGAAAGACAGGAGATCTACGAGGGGGGCAGTACTTC; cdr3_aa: CSARKTGDLRGGQYF
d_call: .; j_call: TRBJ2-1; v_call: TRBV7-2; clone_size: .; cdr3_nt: TGTGCCGGCAGCTCTAGCGTGGGAAAATACAATGAGCAGTTCTTC; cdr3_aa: CAGSSSVGKYNEQFF